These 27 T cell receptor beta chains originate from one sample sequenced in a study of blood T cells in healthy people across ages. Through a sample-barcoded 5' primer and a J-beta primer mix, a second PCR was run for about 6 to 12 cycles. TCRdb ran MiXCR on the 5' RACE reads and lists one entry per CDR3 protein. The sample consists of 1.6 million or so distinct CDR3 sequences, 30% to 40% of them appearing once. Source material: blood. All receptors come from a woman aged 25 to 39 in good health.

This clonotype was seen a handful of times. CDR3 DNA: TGTGCCAGCAGTCACGAGCAACCCACAGATACGCAGTATTTT. It is translated as CASSHEQPTDTQYF. This chain uses TRBV6-4 with TRBJ2-3; D unclear. Per germline, CDR1 MRHNA and CDR2 SNTAGT. Trimming took off 5 bases at V and 2 bases at J, with 11 bases between the two ends. CDR3 length equals 14 residues.

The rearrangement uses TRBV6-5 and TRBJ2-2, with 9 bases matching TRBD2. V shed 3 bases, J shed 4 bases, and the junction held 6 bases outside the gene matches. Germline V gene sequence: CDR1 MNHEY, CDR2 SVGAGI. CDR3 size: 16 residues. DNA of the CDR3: TGTGCCAGCAGTTATCAAGGCGGGAGGGTCACCGGGGAGCTGTTTTTT. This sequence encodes CASSYQGGRVTGELFF.

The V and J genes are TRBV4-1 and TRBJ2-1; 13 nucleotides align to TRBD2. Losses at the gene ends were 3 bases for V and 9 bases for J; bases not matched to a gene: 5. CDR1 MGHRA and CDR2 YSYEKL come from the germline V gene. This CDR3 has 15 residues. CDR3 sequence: CASSHRLAGGVEQFF. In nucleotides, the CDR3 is TGCGCCAGCAGCCACCGACTAGCGGGAGGCGTTGAGCAGTTCTTC.

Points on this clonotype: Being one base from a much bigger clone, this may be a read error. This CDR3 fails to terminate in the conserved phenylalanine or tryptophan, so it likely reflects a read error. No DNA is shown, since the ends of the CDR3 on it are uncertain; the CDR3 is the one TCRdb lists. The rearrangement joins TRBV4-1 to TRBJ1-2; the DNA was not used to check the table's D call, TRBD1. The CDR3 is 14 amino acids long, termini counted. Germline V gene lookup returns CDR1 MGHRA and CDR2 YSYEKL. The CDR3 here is CASSQGRGAQFVTC.

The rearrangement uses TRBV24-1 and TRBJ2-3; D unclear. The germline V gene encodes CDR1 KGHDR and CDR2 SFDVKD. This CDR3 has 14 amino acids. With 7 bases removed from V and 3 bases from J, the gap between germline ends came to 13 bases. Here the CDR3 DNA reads TGTGCCACCAGGGGTTTGTCGAAGACAGATACGCAGTATTTT. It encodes CATRGLSKTDTQYF.

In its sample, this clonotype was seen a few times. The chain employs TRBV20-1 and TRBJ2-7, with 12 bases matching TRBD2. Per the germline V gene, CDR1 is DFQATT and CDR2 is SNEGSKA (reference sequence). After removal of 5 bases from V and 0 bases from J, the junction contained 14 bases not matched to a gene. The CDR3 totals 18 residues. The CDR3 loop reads CSAPRTSGDHLRSYEQYF. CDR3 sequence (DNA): TGCAGTGCTCCTCGGACTAGCGGGGACCACCTTCGCTCCTACGAGCAGTACTTC.

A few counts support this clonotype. The chain's CDR3 is CSAFKETQYF. For the CDR3, the DNA is TGCAGTGCATTTAAAGAGACCCAGTACTTC. The rearrangement joins TRBV20-1 to TRBJ2-5; D is undetermined. This CDR3 has 10 amino acids. Germline CDR1 DFQATT, CDR2 SNEGSKA (reference sequence). Between the trimmed V and J ends, which lost 6 bases and 3 bases, there was a span of 5 bases.

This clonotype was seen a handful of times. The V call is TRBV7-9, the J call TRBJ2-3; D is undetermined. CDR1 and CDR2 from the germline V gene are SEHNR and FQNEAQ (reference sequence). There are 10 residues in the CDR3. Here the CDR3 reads CATSADTQYF. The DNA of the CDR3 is TGTGCAACGTCTGCAGATACGCAGTATTTT.

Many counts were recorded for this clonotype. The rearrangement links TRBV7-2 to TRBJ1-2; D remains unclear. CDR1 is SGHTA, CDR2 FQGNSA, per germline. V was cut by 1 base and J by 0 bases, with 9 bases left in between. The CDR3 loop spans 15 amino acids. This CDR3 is CASSLGHIPNYGYTF. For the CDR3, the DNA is TGTGCCAGCAGCTTAGGACACATACCTAACTATGGCTACACCTTC.

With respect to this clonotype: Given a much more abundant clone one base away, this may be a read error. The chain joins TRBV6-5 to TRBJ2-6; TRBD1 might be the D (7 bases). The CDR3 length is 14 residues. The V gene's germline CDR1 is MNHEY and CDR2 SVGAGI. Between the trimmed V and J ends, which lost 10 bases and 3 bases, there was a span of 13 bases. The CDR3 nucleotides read TGTGCCAACAGACAGGGACTTGGGGCCAACGTCCTGACTTTC. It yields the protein CANRQGLGANVLTF.

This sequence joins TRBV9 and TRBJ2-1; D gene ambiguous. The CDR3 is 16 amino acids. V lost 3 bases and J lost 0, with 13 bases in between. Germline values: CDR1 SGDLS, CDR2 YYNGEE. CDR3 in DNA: TGTGCCAGCAGCGGTAGAGACCTGAGCTCCTACAATGAGCAGTTCTTC. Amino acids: CASSGRDLSSYNEQFF.

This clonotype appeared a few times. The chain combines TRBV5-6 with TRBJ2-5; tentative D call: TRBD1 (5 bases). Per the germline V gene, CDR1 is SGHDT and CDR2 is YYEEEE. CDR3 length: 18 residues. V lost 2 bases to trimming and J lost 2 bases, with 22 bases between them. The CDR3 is CASSFLDTHRKGQETQYF. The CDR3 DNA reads TGTGCCAGCAGCTTTCTGGACACCCACCGCAAGGGGCAAGAGACCCAGTACTTC.

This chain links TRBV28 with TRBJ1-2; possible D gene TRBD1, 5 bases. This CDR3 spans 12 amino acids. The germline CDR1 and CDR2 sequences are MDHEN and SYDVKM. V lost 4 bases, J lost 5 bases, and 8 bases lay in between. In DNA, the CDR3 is TGTGCCAGCAGTTGGACATCGTATGGCTACACCTTC. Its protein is CASSWTSYGYTF.

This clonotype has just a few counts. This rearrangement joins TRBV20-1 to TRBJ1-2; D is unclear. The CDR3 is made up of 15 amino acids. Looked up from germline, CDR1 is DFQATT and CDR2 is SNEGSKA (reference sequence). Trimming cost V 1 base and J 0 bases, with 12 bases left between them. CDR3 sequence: CSARAFPYSNYGYTF. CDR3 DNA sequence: TGCAGTGCTAGAGCTTTTCCATATTCTAACTATGGCTACACCTTC.

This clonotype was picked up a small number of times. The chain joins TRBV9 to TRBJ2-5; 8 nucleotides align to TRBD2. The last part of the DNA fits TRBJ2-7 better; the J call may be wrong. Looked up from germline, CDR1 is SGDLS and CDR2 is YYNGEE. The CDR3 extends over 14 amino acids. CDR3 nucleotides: TGTGCCAGCAGCGTAGGGCTAGCGGGTCACGAGCAGTACTTC. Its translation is CASSVGLAGHEQYF.

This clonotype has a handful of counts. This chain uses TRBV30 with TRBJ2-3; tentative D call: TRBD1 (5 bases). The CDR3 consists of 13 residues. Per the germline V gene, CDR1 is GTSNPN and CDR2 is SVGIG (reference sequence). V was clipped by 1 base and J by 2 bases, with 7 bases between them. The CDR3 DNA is TGTGCCTGGAGTGACAGGAACACAGATACGCAGTATTTT. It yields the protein CAWSDRNTDTQYF. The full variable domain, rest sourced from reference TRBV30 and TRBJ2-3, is SQTIHQWPATLVQPVGSPLSLECTVEGTSNPNLYWYRQAAGRGLQLLFYSVGIGQISSEVPQNLSASRPQDRQFILSSKKLLLSDSGFYLCAWSDRNTDTQYFGPGTRLTVL.

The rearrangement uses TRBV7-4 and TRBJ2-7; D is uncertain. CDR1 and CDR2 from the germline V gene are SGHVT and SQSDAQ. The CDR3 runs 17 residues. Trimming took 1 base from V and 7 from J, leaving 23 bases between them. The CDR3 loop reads CASSLGLETEPRWEQYF. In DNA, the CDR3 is TGTGCCAGCAGCTTAGGGTTGGAGACGGAGCCTAGGTGGGAGCAGTACTTC.

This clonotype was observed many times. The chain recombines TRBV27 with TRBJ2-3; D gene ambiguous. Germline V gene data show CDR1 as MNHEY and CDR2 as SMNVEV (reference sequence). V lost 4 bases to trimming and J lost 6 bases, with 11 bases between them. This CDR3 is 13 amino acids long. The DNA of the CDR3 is TGTGCCAGCAGTTACGAACCGGCCGATACGCAGTATTTT. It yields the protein CASSYEPADTQYF.

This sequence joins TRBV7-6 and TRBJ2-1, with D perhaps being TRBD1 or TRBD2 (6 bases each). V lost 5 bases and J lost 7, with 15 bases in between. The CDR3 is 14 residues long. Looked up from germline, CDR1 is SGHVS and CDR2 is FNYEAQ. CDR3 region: CASSPGWGANEQFF. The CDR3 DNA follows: TGTGCCAGCAGCCCCGGGTGGGGGGCGAATGAGCAGTTCTTC.

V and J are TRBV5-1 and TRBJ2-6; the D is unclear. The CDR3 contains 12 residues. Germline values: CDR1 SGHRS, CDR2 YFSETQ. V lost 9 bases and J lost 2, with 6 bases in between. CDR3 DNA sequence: TGCGCCACCGGTACTGGGGCCAACGTCCTGACTTTC. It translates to CATGTGANVLTF. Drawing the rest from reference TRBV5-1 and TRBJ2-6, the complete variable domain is KAGVTQTPRYLIKTRGQQVTLSCSPISGHRSVSWYQQTPGQGLQFLFEYFSETQRNKGNFPGRFSGRQFSNSRSEMNVSTLELGDSALYLCATGTGANVLTFGAGSRLTVL.

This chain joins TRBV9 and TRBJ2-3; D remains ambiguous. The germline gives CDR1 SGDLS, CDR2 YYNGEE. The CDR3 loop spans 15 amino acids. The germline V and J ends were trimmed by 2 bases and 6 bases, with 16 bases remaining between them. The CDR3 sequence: CASSVYGRQEDTQYF. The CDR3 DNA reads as TGTGCCAGCAGCGTTTACGGCCGCCAGGAGGATACGCAGTATTTT.

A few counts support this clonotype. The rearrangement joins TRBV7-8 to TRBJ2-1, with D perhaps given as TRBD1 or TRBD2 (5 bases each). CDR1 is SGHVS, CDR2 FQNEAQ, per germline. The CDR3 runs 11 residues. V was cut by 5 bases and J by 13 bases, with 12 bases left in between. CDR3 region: CASSGPGRQFF. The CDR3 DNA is TGTGCCAGCAGCGGTCCGGGACGCCAGTTCTTC.

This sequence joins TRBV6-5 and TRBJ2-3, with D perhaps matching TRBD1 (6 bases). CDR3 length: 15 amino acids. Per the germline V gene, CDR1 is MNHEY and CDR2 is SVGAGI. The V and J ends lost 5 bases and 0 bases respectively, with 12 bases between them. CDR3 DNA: TGTGCCAGCAGTCAGGGGACGTTAAGCACAGATACGCAGTATTTT. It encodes CASSQGTLSTDTQYF.

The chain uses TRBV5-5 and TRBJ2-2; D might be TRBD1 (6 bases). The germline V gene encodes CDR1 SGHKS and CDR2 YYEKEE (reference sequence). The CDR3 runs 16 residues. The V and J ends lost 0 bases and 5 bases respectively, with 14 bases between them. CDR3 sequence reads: CASSLEVGAGTGELFF. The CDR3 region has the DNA TGTGCCAGCAGCTTGGAGGTGGGGGCTGGTACCGGGGAGCTGTTTTTT.

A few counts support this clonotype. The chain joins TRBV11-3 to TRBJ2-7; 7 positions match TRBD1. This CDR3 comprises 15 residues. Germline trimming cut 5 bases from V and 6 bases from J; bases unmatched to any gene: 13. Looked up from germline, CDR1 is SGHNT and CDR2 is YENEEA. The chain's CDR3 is CASSTRGLNTREQYF. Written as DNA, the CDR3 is TGTGCCAGCAGCACAAGGGGGCTGAATACCCGCGAGCAGTACTTC.

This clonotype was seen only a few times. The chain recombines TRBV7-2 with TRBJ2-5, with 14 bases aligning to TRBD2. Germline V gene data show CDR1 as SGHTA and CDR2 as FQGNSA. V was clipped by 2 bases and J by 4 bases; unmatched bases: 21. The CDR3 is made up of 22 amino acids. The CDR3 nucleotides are TGTGCCAGCAGCTTACGCTCGGTTTTTTGGACTAGCGGGAGGCCACGTGGAGAGACCCAGTACTTC. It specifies CASSLRSVFWTSGRPRGETQYF.

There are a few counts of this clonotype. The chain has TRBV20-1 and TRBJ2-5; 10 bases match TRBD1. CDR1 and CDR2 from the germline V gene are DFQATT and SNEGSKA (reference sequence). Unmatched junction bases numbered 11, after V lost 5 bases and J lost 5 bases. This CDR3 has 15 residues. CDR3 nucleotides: TGCAGTGCTTGTGCCGGGACAGGGGATCGGGAGACCCAGTACTTC. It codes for CSACAGTGDRETQYF.